Reported below is one TCR beta chain. This entry comes from a study of PD-1 blockade in mismatch repair-deficient tumors. This CDR3 comprises 16 residues. Germline lookup yields CDR1 PRHDT and CDR2 FYEKMQ (reference sequence). V lost 4 bases and J lost 0; bases outside the gene matches: 5. The repertoire was sequenced with immunoSEQ multiplex PCR; TCRdb's copy has only in-frame clones and lacks some. The table has under 75,000 clones, about nine tenths seen once. Sequencing used peripheral blood, obtained 52 weeks after starting pembrolizumab. V is TRBV13 and J is TRBJ1-4; 7 bases are shared with TRBD1. The receptor's source is an adult with mismatch repair-deficient cancer. As DNA, the CDR3 is TGTGCCAGCAGCTCAGGGGGGGGTTCAACTAATGAAAAACTGTTTTTT. This sequence encodes CASSSGGGSTNEKLFF.